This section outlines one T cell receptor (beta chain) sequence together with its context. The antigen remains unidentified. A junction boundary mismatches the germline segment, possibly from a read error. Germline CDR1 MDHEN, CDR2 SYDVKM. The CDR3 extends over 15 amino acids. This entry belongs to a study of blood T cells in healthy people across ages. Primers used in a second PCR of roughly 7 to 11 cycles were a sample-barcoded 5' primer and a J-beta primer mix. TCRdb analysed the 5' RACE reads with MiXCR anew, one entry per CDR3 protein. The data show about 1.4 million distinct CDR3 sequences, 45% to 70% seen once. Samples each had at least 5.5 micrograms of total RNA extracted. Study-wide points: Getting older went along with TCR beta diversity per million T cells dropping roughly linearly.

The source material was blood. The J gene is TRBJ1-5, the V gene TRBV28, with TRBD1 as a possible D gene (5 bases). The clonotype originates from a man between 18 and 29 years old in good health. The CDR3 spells CASRRAGSLNQPQHF. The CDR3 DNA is TGCGCCAGCAGGCGTGCAGGGTCCCTCAATCAGCCCCAGCATTTT.